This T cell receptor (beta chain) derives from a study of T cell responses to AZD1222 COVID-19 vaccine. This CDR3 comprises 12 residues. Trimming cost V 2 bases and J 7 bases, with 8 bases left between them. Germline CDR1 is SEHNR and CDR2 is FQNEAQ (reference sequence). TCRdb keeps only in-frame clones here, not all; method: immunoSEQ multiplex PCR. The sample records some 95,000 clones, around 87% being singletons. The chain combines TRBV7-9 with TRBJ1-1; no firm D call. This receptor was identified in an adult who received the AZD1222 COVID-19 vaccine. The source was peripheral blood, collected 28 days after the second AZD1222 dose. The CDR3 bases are TGTGCCAGCAGCTTACCCAGGATTGAAGCTTTCTTT. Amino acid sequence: CASSLPRIEAFF.